Included here is one TCR beta chain sequence, with context. Its antigen remains unknown. This sample stems from a study of cytomegalovirus exposure and HLA in healthy donors. Study at large: Earlier, 95 million to 130 million unique TCR beta sequences were recovered from about 170 million T cells by an analysis.

Notes on the study in general: The number of N-insertions in an Asian-associated ancestry cluster was reportedly below the 666-donor mean in a later analysis. There was a cluster of highly shared sequence variants that was likely a sequencing artifact. An analysis that was carried out later associated about 17,000 TCR beta sequences with HLA alleles at 0.05 false discovery rate.

Germline V lookup: CDR1 SGHRS, CDR2 YFSETQ. V shed 2 bases and J shed 1 base, with 9 bases lying between them. The length of the CDR3 is 15 residues. PCR was performed using 60 Vbeta and 13 Jbeta primers. The method was immunoSEQ multiplex PCR; TCRdb's version includes in-frame clones alone and lacks a portion of them. The sample has approximately 150,000 clones, 60% to 80% seen once; the top ten hold approximately 6.3%. The sequencing input was PBMCs. This receptor was taken from a man aged 40-50 years in good health and CMV-seropositive. This chain joins TRBV5-1 and TRBJ2-2, with D possibly matching TRBD2 (5 bases). CDR3 DNA: TGCGCCAGCAGCTTCGACTACCGGAACACCGGGGAGCTGTTTTTT. Protein product: CASSFDYRNTGELFF.